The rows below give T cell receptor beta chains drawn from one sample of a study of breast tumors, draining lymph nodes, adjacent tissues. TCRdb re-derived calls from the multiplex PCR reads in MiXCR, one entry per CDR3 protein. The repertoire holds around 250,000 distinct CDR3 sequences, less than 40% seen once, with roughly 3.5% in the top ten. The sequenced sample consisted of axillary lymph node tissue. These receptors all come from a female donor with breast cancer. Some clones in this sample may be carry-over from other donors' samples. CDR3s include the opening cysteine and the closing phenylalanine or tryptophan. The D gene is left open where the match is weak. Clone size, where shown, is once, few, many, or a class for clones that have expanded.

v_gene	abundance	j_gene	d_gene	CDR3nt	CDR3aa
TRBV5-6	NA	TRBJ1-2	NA	TGTGCCAGCAGCTTGCGGCGGACCTATGGCTACACCTTC	CASSLRRTYGYTF
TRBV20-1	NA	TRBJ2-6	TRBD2	TGCAGTGCTAGCGCCTCTAGCGGGACCTACGTCCTGACTTTC	CSASASSGTYVLTF
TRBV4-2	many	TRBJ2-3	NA	TGTGCCAGCAGCGGACCCCGGGGCACAGATACGCAGTATTTT	CASSGPRGTDTQYF
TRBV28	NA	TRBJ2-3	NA	TGTGCCAGCACTTTGGGCGGGGCCAACACAGATACGCAGTATTTT	CASTLGGANTDTQYF
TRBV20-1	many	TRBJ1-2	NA	TGCAGTGCCCCCGTCAGGGACGGCTATGGCTACACCTTC	CSAPVRDGYGYTF
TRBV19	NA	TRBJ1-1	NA	TGTGCCAGTAGTATAGACTTCAACACTGAAGCTTTCTTT	CASSIDFNTEAFF
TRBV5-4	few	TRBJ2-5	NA	TGTGCCAGCAGCTTGTTGGACGGCCAAGAGACCCAGTACTTC	CASSLLDGQETQYF
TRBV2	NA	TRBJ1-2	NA	TGTGCCAGCAGTGAAAGGGGCGGGACAATTACTTCCGGCTACACCTTC	CASSERGGTITSGYTF
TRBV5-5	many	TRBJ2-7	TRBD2	TGTGCCAGCAGCCTCGGACTAGCGGCTTCCTACGAGCAGTACTTC	CASSLGLAASYEQYF
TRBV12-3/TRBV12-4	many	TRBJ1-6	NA	TGTGCCAGCAGTCTGCGACAGAGCTCCTATAATTCACCCCTCCACTTT	CASSLRQSSYNSPLHF
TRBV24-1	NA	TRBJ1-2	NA	TGTGCCACCAGTGATCCTTGGGGGCCTGGCTATGGCTACACCTTC	CATSDPWGPGYGYTF
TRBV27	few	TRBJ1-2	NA	TGTGCCGGGTCGGCGGAGGATAACTATGGCTACACCTTC	CAGSAEDNYGYTF
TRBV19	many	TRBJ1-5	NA	TGTGCCAGTAGTTTAGGGCGGGTGGGTCGCAATCAGCCCCAGCATTTT	CASSLGRVGRNQPQHF
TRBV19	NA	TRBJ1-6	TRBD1	TGTGCCAGACAGGGGGCCTATAATTCACCCCTCCACTTT	CARQGAYNSPLHF
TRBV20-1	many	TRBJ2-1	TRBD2	TGCAGTGCTAGGCCAGCGGGAGCCAATGAGCAGTTCTTC	CSARPAGANEQFF
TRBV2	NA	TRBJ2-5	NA	TGTGCCGACCGGGGCCAAGAGACCCAGTACTTC	CADRGQETQYF